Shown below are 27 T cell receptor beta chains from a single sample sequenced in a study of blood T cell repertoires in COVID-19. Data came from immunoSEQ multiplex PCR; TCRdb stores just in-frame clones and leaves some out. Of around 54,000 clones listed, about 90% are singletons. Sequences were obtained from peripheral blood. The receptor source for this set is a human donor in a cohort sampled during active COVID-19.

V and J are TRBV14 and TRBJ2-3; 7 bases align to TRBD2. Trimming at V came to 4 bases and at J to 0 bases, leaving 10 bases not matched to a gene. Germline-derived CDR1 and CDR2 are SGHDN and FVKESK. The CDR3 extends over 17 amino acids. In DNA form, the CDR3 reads TGTGCCAGCAGCCCTAGGGGAGGGGCGGGCAGCACAGATACGCAGTATTTT. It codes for CASSPRGGAGSTDTQYF. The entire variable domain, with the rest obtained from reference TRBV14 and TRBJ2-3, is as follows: EAGVTQFPSHSVIEKGQTVTLRCDPISGHDNLYWYRRVMGKEIKFLLHFVKESKQDESGMPNNRFLAERTGGTYSTLKVQPAELEDSGVYFCASSPRGGAGSTDTQYFGPGTRLTVL.

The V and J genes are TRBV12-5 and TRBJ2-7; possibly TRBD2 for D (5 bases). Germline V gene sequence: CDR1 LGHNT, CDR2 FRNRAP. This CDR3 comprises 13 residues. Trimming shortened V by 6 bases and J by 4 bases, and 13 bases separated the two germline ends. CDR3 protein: CASGLSGFYEQYF. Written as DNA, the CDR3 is TGTGCTAGTGGCTTGTCGGGGTTTTACGAGCAGTACTTC.

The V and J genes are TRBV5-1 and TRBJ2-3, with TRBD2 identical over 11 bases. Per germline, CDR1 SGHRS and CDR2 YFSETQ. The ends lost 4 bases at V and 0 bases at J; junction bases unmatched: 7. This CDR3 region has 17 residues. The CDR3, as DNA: TGCGCCAGCAGCCCGGAACTAGCGGGGGTTAGCACAGATACGCAGTATTTT. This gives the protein CASSPELAGVSTDTQYF.

The CDR3 reads CASSQGAGNQYNEQFF. Here the CDR3 DNA reads TGTGCCAGCAGCCAGGGGGCCGGGAACCAGTACAATGAGCAGTTCTTC. The V gene is TRBV11-1, the J gene TRBJ2-1; 8 nucleotides match TRBD1. V dropped 5 bases and J dropped 4; count of bases not matched to a gene: 10. From germline, CDR1 is SGHAT and CDR2 FQDESV (reference sequence). The CDR3 is 16 residues long.

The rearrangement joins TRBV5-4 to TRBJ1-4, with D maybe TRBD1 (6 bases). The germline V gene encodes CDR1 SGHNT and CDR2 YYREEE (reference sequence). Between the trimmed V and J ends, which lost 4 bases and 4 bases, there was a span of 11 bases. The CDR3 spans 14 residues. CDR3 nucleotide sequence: TGTGCCAGCAGCGAATCCAGGGGTAATGAAAAACTGTTTTTT. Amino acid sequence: CASSESRGNEKLFF.

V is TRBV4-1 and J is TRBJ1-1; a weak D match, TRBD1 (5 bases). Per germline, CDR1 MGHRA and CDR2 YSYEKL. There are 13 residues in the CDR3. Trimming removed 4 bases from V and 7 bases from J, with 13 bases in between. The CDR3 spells CASSLRATHEAFF. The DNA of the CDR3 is TGCGCCAGCAGCCTCAGGGCGACTCATGAAGCTTTCTTT.

This chain's CDR3 is CASSTDRVVQYF. CDR3 DNA sequence: TGTGCCAGCAGCACGGACAGAGTGGTGCAGTACTTC. This chain connects TRBV6-6 to TRBJ2-7; a possible D gene is TRBD1 (6 bases). The germline V and J ends were trimmed by 6 bases and 9 bases, with 15 bases remaining between them. The CDR3 extends over 12 amino acids. Germline CDR1 reads MNHNY; CDR2 reads SVGAGI (reference sequence).

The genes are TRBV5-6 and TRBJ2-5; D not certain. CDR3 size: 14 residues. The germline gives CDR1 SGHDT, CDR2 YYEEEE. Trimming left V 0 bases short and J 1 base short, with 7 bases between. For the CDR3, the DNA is TGTGCCAGCAGCTTGGGTAACAGCCAAGAGACCCAGTACTTC. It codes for CASSLGNSQETQYF.

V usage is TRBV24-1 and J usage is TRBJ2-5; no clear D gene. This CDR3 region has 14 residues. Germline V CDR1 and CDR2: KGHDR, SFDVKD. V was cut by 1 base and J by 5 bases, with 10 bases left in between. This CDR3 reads CATSDLGGGETQYF. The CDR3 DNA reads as TGTGCCACCAGTGATTTAGGCGGTGGGGAGACCCAGTACTTC.

CDR3 nucleotides: TGTGCCAGCACTGTACAGAGCTCCTACAATGAGCAGTTCTTC. This sequence encodes CASTVQSSYNEQFF. The rearrangement joins TRBV28 to TRBJ2-1; unclear D gene. The CDR3 covers 14 residues. Trimming left V 7 bases short and J 0 bases short, with 10 bases between. CDR1 is MDHEN, CDR2 SYDVKM, per germline. Filled out from reference TRBV28 and TRBJ2-1, the complete variable domain reads DVKVTQSSRYLVKRTGEKVFLECVQDMDHENMFWYRQDPGLGLRLIYFSYDVKMKEKGDIPEGYSVSREKKERFSLILESASTNQTSMYLCASTVQSSYNEQFFGPGTRLTVL.

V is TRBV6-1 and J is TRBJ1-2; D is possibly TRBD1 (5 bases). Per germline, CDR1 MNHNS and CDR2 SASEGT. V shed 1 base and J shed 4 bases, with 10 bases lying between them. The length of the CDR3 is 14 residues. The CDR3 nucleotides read TGTGCCAGCAGTGAAGACAGGTACGGCTATGGCTACACCTTC. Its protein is CASSEDRYGYGYTF.

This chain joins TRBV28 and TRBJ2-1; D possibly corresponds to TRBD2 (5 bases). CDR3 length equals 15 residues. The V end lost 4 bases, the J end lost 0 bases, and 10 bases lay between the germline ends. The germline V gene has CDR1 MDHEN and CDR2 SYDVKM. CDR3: CASSSADSSYNEQFF. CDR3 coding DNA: TGTGCCAGCAGTTCAGCGGATAGCTCCTACAATGAGCAGTTCTTC.

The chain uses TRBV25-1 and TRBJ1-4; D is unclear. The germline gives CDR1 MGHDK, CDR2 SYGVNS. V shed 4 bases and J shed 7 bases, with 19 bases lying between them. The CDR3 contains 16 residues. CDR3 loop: CASSGPRTAEVEKLFF. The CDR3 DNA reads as TGTGCCAGCAGTGGCCCCAGGACGGCGGAGGTTGAAAAACTGTTTTTT.

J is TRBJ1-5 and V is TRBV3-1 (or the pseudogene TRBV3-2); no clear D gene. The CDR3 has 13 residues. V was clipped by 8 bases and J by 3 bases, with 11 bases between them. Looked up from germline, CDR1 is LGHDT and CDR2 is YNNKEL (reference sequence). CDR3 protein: CASGGGPNQPQHF. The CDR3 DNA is TGTGCCAGCGGCGGAGGGCCCAATCAGCCCCAGCATTTT.

The CDR3 sequence: CASSKHRQASQETQYF. CDR3 sequence (DNA): TGTGCCAGCAGCAAACATCGACAGGCGTCCCAAGAGACCCAGTACTTC. This chain uses TRBV7-6 with TRBJ2-5; D might be TRBD1 (6 bases). The CDR3 spans 16 residues. V was clipped by 5 bases and J by 1 base, with 17 bases between them. CDR1 SGHVS and CDR2 FNYEAQ come from the germline V gene. Supplemented by reference TRBV7-6 and TRBJ2-5, the full variable domain reads GAGVSQSPRYKVTKRGQDVALRCDPISGHVSLYWYRQALGQGPEFLTYFNYEAQQDKSGLPNDRFSAERPEGSISTLTIQRTEQRDSAMYRCASSKHRQASQETQYFGPGTRLLVL.

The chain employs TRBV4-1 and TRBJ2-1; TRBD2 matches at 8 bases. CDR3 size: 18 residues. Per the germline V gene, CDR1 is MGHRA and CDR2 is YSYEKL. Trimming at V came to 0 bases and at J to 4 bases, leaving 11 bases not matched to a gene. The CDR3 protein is CASSQDPFRAGVYNEQFF. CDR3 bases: TGCGCCAGCAGCCAAGACCCGTTTCGAGCGGGAGTGTACAATGAGCAGTTCTTC.

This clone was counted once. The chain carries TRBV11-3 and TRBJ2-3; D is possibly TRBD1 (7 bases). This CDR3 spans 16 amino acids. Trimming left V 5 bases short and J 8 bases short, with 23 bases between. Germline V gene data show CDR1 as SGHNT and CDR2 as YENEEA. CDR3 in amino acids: CASSPGGTQGLATQYF. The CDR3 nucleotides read TGTGCCAGCAGCCCAGGGGGGACTCAAGGGCTGGCTACGCAGTATTTT.

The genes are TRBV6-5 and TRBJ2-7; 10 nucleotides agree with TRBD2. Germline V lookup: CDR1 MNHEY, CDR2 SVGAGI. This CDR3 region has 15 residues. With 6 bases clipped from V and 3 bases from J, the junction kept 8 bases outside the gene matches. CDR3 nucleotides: TGTGCCAGCAGGAACGGGGCTAGCGGGAGCTACGAGCAGTACTTC. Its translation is CASRNGASGSYEQYF.

CDR3 DNA sequence: TGTGCCAGCAGCCGATTCGGACAGGACTCCGGTGAGCAGTTCTTC. It codes for CASSRFGQDSGEQFF. The gene calls are TRBV11-2 and TRBJ2-1, with 7 bases aligning to TRBD1. The trim removed 5 bases at V and 9 bases at J, leaving 13 bases unmatched. Germline assignment: CDR1 SGHAT and CDR2 FQNNGV. The CDR3 sequence is 15 residues long.

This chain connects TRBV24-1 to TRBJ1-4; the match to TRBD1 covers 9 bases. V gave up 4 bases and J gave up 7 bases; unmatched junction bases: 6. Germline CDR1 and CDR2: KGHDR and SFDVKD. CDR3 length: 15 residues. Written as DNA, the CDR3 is TGTGCCACCAGTGACCCGACAGGGGGGCGTGAAAAACTGTTTTTT. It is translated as CATSDPTGGREKLFF.

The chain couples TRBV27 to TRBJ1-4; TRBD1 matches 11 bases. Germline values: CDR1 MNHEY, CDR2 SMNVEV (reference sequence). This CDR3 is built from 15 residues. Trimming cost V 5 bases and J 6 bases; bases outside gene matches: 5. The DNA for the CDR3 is TGTGCCAGCAGTCTTGGACAGGGGGCTTATGAAAAACTGTTTTTT. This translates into CASSLGQGAYEKLFF.

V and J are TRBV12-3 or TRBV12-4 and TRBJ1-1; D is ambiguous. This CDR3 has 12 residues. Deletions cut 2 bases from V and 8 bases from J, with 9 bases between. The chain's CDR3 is CASSLWPGEAFF. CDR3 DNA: TGTGCCAGCAGTTTATGGCCGGGGGAAGCTTTCTTT.

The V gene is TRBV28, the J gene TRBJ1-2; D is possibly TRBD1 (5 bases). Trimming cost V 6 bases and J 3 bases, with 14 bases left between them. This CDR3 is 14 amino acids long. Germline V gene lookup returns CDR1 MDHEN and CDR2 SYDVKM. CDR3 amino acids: CASSPGGVYYGYTF. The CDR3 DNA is TGTGCCAGCAGCCCCGGGGGGGTCTACTATGGCTACACCTTC.

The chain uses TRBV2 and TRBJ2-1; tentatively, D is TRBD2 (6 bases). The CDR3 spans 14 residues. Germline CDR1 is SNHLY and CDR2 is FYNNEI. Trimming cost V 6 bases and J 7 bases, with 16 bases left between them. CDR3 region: CASSQSNGGNEQFF. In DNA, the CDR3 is TGTGCCAGCAGCCAGTCGAATGGGGGGAATGAGCAGTTCTTC.

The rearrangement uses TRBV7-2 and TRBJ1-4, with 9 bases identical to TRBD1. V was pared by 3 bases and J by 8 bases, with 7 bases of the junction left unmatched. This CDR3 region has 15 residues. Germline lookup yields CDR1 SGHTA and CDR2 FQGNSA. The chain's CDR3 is CASSFPGQGGEKLFF. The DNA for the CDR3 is TGTGCCAGCAGCTTTCCGGGACAGGGAGGCGAAAAACTGTTTTTT.

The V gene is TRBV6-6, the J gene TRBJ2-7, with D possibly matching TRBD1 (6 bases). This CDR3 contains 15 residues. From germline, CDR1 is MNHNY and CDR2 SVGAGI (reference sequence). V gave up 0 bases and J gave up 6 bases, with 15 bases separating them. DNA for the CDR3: TGTGCCAGCAGTTACTCGAAGACAGGAACAGGCGAGCAGTACTTC. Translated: CASSYSKTGTGEQYF.

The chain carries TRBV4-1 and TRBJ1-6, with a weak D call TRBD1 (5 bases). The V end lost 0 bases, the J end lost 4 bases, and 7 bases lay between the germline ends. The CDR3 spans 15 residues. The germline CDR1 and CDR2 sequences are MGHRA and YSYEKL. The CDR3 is CASSQDRGYNSPLHF. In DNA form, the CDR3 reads TGCGCCAGCAGCCAAGATAGGGGTTATAATTCACCCCTCCACTTT.